The 10 T cell receptor beta chains below were found in one sample sequenced in a study of blood T cells in healthy people across ages. Together with a sample-barcoded 5' primer, a J-beta primer mix was included in a second PCR lasting about 7 to 12 cycles. TCRdb recomputed calls from the 5' RACE reads with MiXCR, one row per CDR3 protein. The data hold about 560,000 distinct CDR3 sequences, with about 27% observed a single time. The data were also submitted as part of a second study, on T cells of mothers and their children.

The sample consisted of blood. The source is a boy between 2 and 15 years old in good health.

The V gene is TRBV27, the J gene TRBJ2-5; tentatively, D is TRBD2 (7 bases). Deletions cut 2 bases from V and 6 bases from J, with 13 bases between. Germline V gives CDR1 MNHEY, CDR2 SMNVEV (reference sequence). CDR3 size: 14 residues. CDR3 bases: TGTGCCAGCAGTTTAGGCGGGGGCATAAAGACCCAGTACTTC. It specifies CASSLGGGIKTQYF.

This sequence joins TRBV7-8 and TRBJ2-3; D possibly corresponds to TRBD2 (6 bases). Germline values: CDR1 SGHVS, CDR2 FQNEAQ. V was trimmed by 5 bases and J by 4 bases, leaving 16 bases between them. The CDR3 has 15 amino acids. The CDR3 DNA reads TGTGCCAGCAGCCCCCCGGTAGCGGTCGCAGATACGCAGTATTTT. Translation: CASSPPVAVADTQYF.

On this clonotype itself: A much larger clone sits a single nucleotide away, making a read error possible. J is TRBJ2-3 and V is TRBV6-4; 10 bases line up with TRBD1. Germline V gene lookup returns CDR1 MRHNA and CDR2 SNTAGT. CDR3 length: 14 residues. CDR3 region: CAGSDGQGADTQYF. The CDR3 DNA follows: TGTGCCGGCAGTGACGGACAGGGGGCAGATACGCAGTATTTT.

In its sample, this clonotype was seen a few times. The chain uses TRBV11-3 and TRBJ2-1; no definite D call. V lost 5 bases and J lost 2, with 10 bases in between. The CDR3 totals 14 residues. Germline-derived CDR1 and CDR2 are SGHNT and YENEEA. CDR3 sequence (DNA): TGTGCCAGCAGCCCGGACGCCCCCTACAATGAGCAGTTCTTC. Translating gives CASSPDAPYNEQFF. The variable domain in full, completed from reference TRBV11-3 and TRBJ2-1, reads EAGVVQSPRYKIIEKKQPVAFWCNPISGHNTLYWYLQNLGQGPELLIRYENEEAVDDSQLPKDRFSAERLKGVDSTLKIQPAELGDSAVYLCASSPDAPYNEQFFGPGTRLTVL.

This clonotype was counted at least ten times. The chain uses TRBV14 and TRBJ2-1; 9 bases are shared with TRBD2. Germline loops: CDR1 SGHDN, CDR2 FVKESK. This CDR3 contains 15 residues. Losses at the gene ends were 1 base for V and 8 bases for J; bases not matched to a gene: 6. CDR3 bases: TGTGCCAGCAGCCAAGTTAGCGGGAGTGGGTATGAGCAGTTCTTC. Translating gives CASSQVSGSGYEQFF.

The chain combines TRBV6-1 with TRBJ2-1; the D gene could be TRBD1 or TRBD2 (5 bases each). Germline V gene sequence: CDR1 MNHNS, CDR2 SASEGT. The CDR3 consists of 16 residues. V shed 5 bases and J shed 0 bases, with 14 bases lying between them. The CDR3 sequence: CASSKTGTDSYNEQFF. The CDR3 nucleotides read TGTGCCAGCAGTAAAACCGGGACGGACTCCTACAATGAGCAGTTCTTC.

The rearrangement links TRBV29-1 to TRBJ1-1; D unresolved. This CDR3 spans 13 amino acids. The germline gives CDR1 SQVTM, CDR2 ANQGSEA. V gave up 6 bases and J gave up 6 bases, with 17 bases separating them. The CDR3 nucleotides are TGCAGCGTCCCGACGTCAAACGGCGCTGAAGCTTTCTTT. Its protein product is CSVPTSNGAEAFF.

The genes are TRBV6-5 and TRBJ1-5, with 12 bases lining up with TRBD1. The J segment lost 4 bases and the V segment lost 6 bases, leaving 7 bases of the junction unmatched. Per the germline V gene, CDR1 is MNHEY and CDR2 is SVGAGI. The CDR3 runs 16 residues. The CDR3 spells CASRGTGGGRNQPQHF. In DNA, the CDR3 is TGTGCCAGCAGAGGGACAGGGGGCGGGAGAAATCAGCCCCAGCATTTT.

The J gene is TRBJ2-7, the V gene TRBV7-9, with TRBD1 identical over 9 bases. This CDR3 is built from 15 residues. Germline-derived CDR1 and CDR2 are SEHNR and FQNEAQ (reference sequence). J lost 1 base, V lost 5 bases, and 6 bases had no gene match. The CDR3 loop is CASSPGQGISYEQYF. In nucleotides, the CDR3 is TGTGCCAGCAGCCCCGGACAGGGGATATCCTACGAGCAGTACTTC.

This chain connects TRBV29-1 to TRBJ1-4; tentatively, D is TRBD1 (5 bases). In germline, CDR1 is SQVTM, CDR2 ANQGSEA. Trimming removed 2 bases from V and 8 bases from J, with 15 bases in between. This CDR3 contains 14 residues. The CDR3 sequence is CSVEKSGTREKLFF. DNA for the CDR3: TGCAGCGTTGAAAAGTCAGGGACGAGGGAAAAACTGTTTTTT.